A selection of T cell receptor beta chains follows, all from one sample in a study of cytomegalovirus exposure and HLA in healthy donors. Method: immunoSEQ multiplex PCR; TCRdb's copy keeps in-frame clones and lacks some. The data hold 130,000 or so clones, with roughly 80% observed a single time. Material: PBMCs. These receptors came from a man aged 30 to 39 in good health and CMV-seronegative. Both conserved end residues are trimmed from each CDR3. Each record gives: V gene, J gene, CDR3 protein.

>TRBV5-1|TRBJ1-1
ASSNGQGRSEAF
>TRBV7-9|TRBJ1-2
ASSLAGWGRAPNYGYT
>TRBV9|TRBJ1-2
ASSVPASPNYGYT
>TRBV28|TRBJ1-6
ASSFSNSPLH
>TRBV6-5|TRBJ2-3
ASSYQGADTQY
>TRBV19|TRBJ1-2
ASISGDYGYT
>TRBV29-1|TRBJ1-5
SVLDRPGQPQH
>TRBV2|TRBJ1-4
ASILTGTGGGEKLF
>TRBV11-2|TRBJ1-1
ASSLGVFMNTEAF
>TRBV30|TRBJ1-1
AWSAWGPTEAF
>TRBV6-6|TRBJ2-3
ASSTAGAQGTDTQY
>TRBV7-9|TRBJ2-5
ASSLVPGTTGETQY
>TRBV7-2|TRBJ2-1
ASSLYGTGGYNEQF
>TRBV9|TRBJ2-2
ASSALSGPRQGGELF
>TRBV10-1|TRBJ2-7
ASSEARGSLYEQY
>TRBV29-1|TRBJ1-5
SVVDGGYNQPQH
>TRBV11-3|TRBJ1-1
ASSLTGVTEAF
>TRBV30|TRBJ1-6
AWAETGHSPLH
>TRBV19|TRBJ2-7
ASRQDVTYEQY
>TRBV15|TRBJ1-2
ATSGLDSPGDGYT
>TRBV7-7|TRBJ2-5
ASSLGQTRGIQETQY
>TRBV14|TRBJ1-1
ASSPLQGSMNTEAF
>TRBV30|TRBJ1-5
AWSVKRGSQPQH
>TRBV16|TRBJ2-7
ASSRAVSYEQY
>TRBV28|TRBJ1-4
ASSSGGTNEKLF
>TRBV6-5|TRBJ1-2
ASTLGLGGIYGYT
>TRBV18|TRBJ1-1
ASSPGQGEAF
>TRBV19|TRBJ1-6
ASSTGVDNSPLH
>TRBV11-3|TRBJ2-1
ASSLAGAYNEQF
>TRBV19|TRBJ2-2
ASSQDRAFLGELF
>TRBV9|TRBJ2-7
ASSREGAFEQY
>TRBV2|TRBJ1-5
ASSESFRTGDQPQH
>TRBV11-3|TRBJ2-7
ASSFRGSGYEQY
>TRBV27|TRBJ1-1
ASSFSAHTEAF
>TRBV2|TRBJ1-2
ASLDRGTYGYT
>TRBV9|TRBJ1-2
ASSVDRGDSYGYT
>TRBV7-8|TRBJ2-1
ASSLGGGAVSYNEQF
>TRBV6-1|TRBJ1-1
ASSDRQGITEAF
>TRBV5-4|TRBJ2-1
ASSFGQGAWEQF
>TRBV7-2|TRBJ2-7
ASSLFAGNEQY
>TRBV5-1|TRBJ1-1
ASSRLAPSNTEAF
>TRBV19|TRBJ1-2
ASSAYRGANYGYT
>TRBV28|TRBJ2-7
ASSPRAYEQY
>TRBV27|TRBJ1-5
ASSPTKQGGPSNQPQH
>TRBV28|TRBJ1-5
ASTGLLDRSPQH
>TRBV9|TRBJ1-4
ASSSGARDNEKLF
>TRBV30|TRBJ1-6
AWSSSPPLH